This T cell receptor beta chain was retrieved from a study of CD8 T cells in Susac syndrome (dated by TCRdb to about 2019). Background on the whole study: Among the sequenced Susac syndrome patients, six had clinically active disease and 8 or 9 were in clinical remission. Susac syndrome patients were therapy-naive, on corticosteroids (some also receiving IVIg), or on IVIg alone at blood withdrawal. The study compared CD8+ T cell repertoire clonality among roughly 12 healthy donors, 14 Susac syndrome patients and fewer than 19 multiple sclerosis patients. Repertoire sequencing was used to test whether CD8+ T cell activation and differentiation in Susac syndrome was antigen driven.

RNA was extracted with the RNeasy kit and roughly 0.45 to 1 ug was reverse transcribed using random hexamers. TCR beta CDR3 regions were amplified with the immunoSEQ multiplex PCR assay covering 54 Vbeta and 13 Jbeta segments. PCR amplification bias was corrected by using a synthetic template baseline for primer optimization and computational correction. The study's processing was this. Reads were annotated to V, D and J genes per IMGT and analyzed with immunoSEQ Analyzer, keeping only productive sequences. To calculate clonality, Shannon entropy was normalized by log2 of the number of productive unique sequences and then subtracted from one. For each patient and control, public and private clones were evaluated among the 100 most prevalent clones. Susac-specific clones were defined as absent from healthy and MS cohorts, approximately 1,000 published viral clones and other ImmuneACCESS disease sequences. The public reads were run again by TCRdb, first through fastp at Q25 and then through MiXCR, and only productive beta chains were kept. A single entry per CDR3 protein holds the most common genes and DNA from its merged rows. The V and J calls come from TCRdb's annotation, not from the publication. This sample holds some 200,000 distinct CDR3 sequences; just under 95% were observed only once. About 0.17% of the sample is held by the ten biggest clonotypes.

High-throughput TCR beta sequencing profiled peripheral blood CD8+ and CD4+ T cells from healthy donors, Susac syndrome patients and multiple sclerosis patients. The Susac syndrome patients fulfilled recently defined diagnostic criteria for definite or probable disease. Bulk CD8+ and CD4+ T cells were purified by magnetic negative isolation, while CD8+ TEMRA cells were enriched using FACS. Blood was drawn into EDTA tubes, processed within 24 hours, and PBMCs were isolated by density gradient centrifugation. PBMCs intended for TCR sequencing were frozen in liquid nitrogen and were later thawed in a 37 degrees C water bath. Purity of sorted or isolated CD4+, CD8+ and CD8+ TEMRA cells was at least 90%. CDR1 and CDR2 (SQVTM, ANQGSEA) derive from the germline V gene. Measured from the cysteine to the phenylalanine, the CDR3 is 14 residues long. The CDR3 DNA has 42 bases and is translated from base 1. V loses 3 bases of germline sequence and J loses 1 base, and the interval between the two ends is 13 bases.

The paper's findings and limits, for the study overall: Susac syndrome CD8+ repertoires showed clonal expansion, highest in CD8+ TEMRA cells and greater in clinically active than remitting patients. Approximately 17 Susac-specific public clones were identified in the total CD8+ repertoire, and roughly five Susac-specific public clones were identified in the CD8+ TEMRA repertoire. The study acknowledged that relatively few individuals were included in the TCR sequencing and HLA analysis.

About this clonotype itself: Its antigen has not been determined. It has no much larger one-base neighbor in the sample; base qualities were not kept.

The chain is assembled from TRBV29-1 and TRBJ2-7, and perhaps TRBD1 as D gene, on 5 matching bases. Sample: CD8+ T cells from PBMCs. The sequence was obtained from a human donor with Susac syndrome. This receptor carries the CDR3 CSVDGGRGSYEQYF. The bases are TGCAGCGTTGACGGTGGTAGGGGTTCCTACGAGCAGTACTTC.